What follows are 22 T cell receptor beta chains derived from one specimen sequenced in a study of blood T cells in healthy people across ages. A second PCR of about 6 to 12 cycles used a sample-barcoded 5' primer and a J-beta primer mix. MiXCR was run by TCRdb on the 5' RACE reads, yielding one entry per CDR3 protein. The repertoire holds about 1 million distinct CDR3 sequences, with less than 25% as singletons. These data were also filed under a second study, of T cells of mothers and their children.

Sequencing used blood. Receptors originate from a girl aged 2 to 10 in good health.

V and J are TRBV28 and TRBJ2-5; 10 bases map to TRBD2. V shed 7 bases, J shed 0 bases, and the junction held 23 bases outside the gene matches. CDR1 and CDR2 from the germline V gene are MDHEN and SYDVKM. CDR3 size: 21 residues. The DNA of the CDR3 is TGTGCCAGCACCACTAGTTTCGGCTGGGCTAGCGGGAGAAGGAACCAAGAGACCCAGTACTTC. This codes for CASTTSFGWASGRRNQETQYF.

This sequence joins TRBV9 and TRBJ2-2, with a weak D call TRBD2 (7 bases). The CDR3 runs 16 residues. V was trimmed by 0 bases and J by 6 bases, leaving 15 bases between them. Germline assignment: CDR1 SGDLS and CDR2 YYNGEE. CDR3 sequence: CASSVAYGGRAGELFF. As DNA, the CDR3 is TGTGCCAGCAGCGTAGCTTACGGGGGGCGGGCCGGGGAGCTGTTTTTT.

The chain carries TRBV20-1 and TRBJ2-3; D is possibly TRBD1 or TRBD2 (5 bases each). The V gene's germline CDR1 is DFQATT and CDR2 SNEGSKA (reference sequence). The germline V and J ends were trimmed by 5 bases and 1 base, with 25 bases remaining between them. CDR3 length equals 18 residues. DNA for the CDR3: TGCAGTGCTTACCAAAGAAGACTACCCGGCAGGGGCACAGATACGCAGTATTTT. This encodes CSAYQRRLPGRGTDTQYF.

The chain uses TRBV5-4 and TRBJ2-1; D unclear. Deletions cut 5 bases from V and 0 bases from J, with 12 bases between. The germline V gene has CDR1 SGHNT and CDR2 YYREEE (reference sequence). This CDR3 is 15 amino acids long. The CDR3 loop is CASRHRSNSYNEQFF. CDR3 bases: TGTGCCAGCAGACACCGGTCAAACTCCTACAATGAGCAGTTCTTC.

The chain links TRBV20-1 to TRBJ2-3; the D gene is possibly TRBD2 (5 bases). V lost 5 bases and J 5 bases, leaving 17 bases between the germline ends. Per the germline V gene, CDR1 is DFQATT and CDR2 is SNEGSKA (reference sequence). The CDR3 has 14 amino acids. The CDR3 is CSASGLRSGDTQYF. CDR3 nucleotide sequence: TGCAGTGCTTCGGGCCTCAGGAGCGGAGATACGCAGTATTTT.

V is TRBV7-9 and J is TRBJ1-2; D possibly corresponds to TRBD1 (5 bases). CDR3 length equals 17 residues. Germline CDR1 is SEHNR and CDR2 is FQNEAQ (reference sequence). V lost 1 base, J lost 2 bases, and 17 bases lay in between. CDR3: CASSLEPPDRDNYGYTF. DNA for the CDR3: TGTGCCAGCAGCTTAGAACCACCAGACCGGGACAACTATGGCTACACCTTC.

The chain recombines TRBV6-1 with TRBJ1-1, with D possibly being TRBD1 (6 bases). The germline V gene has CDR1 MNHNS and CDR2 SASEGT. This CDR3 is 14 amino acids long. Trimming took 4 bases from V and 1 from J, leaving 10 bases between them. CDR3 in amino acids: CASSAGQQNTEAFF. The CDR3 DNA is TGTGCCAGCAGTGCCGGACAGCAGAACACTGAAGCTTTCTTT.

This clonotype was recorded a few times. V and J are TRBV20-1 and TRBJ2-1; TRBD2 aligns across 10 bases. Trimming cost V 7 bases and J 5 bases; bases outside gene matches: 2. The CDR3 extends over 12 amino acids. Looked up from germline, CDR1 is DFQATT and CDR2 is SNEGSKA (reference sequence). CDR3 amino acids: CSGLAGDNEQFF. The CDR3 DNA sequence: TGCAGTGGGCTAGCGGGAGACAATGAGCAGTTCTTC.

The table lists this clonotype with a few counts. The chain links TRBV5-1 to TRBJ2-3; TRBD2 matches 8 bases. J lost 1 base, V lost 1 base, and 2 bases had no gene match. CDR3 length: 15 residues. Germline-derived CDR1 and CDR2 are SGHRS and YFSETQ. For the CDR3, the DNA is TGCGCCAGCAGCTTGACGACTAGCGGCACAGATACGCAGTATTTT. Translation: CASSLTTSGTDTQYF.

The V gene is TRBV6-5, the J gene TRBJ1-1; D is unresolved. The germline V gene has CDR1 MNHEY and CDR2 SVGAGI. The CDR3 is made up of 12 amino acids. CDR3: CQAGSAGTEAFF. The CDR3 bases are TGTCAAGCGGGTAGCGCGGGCACTGAAGCTTTCTTT.

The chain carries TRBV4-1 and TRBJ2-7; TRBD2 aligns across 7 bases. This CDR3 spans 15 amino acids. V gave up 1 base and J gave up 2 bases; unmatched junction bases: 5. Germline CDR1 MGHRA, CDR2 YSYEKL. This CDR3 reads CASSQGAGSTYEQYF. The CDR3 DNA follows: TGCGCCAGCAGCCAAGGAGCGGGGTCGACCTACGAGCAGTACTTC.

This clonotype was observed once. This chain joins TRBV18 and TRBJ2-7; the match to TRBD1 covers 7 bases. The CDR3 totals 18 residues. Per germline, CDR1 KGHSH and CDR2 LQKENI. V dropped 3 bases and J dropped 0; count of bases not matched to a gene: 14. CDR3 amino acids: CASSPKTGSSYSSYEQYF. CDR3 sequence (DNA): TGTGCCAGCTCACCCAAGACAGGGAGTTCGTACAGCTCCTACGAGCAGTACTTC.

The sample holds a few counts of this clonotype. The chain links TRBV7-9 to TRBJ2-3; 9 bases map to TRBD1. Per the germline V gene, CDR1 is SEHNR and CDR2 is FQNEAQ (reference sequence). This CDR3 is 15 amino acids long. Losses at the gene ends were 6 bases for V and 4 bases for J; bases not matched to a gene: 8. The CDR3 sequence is CASSSGQGSSDTQYF. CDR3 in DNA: TGTGCCAGCAGTTCGGGACAGGGTTCATCAGATACGCAGTATTTT.

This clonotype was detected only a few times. The CDR3 here is CSAGTAPFPNTIYF. CDR3 coding DNA: TGCAGCGCAGGGACAGCTCCTTTCCCCAACACCATATATTTT. V and J are TRBV29-1 and TRBJ1-3, with 7 bases fitting TRBD1. Germline trimming cut 7 bases from V and 7 bases from J; bases unmatched to any gene: 13. Germline lookup yields CDR1 SQVTM and CDR2 ANQGSEA. This CDR3 contains 14 residues. Looking up the rest from reference TRBV29-1 and TRBJ1-3 gives the full variable domain: SAVISQKPSRDICQRGTSLTIQCQVDSQVTMMFWYRQQPGQSLTLIATANQGSEATYESGFVIDKFPISRPNLTFSTLTVSNMSPEDSSIYLCSAGTAPFPNTIYFGEGSWLTVV.

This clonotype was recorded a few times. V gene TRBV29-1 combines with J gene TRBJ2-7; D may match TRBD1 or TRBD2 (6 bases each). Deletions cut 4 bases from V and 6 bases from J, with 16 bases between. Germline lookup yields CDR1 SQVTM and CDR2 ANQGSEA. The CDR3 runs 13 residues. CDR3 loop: CSVGPIGGGEQYF. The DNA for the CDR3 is TGCAGCGTTGGCCCCATAGGAGGGGGCGAGCAGTACTTC.

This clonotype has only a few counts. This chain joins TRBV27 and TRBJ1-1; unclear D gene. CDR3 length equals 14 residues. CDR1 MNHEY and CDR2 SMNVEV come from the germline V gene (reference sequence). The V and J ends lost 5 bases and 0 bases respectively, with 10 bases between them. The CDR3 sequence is CASSAWHLNTEAFF. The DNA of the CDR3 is TGTGCCAGCAGTGCTTGGCATCTGAACACTGAAGCTTTCTTT.

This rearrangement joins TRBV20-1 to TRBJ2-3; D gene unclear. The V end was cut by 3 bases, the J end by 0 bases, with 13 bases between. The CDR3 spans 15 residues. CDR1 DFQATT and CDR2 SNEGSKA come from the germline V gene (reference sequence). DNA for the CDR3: TGCAGTGCTAGTCGGGCAGGCAGAAGCACAGATACGCAGTATTTT. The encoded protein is CSASRAGRSTDTQYF.

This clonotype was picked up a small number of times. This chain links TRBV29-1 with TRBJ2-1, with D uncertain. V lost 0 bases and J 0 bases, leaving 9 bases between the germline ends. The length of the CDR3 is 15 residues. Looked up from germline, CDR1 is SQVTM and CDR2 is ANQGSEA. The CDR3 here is CSVEDLRSSYNEQFF. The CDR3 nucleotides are TGCAGCGTTGAAGATCTTAGGAGCTCCTACAATGAGCAGTTCTTC.

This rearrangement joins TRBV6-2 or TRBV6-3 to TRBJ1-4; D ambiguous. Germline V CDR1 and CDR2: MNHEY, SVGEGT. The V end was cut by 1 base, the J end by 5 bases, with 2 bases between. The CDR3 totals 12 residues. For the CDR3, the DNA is TGTGCCAGCAGTTACTACAATGAAAAACTGTTTTTT. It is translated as CASSYYNEKLFF.

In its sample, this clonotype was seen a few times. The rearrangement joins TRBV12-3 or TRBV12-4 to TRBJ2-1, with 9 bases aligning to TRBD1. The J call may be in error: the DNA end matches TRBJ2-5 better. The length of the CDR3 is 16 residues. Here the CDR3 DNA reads TGTGCCAGCAGTCCCGACCGGGACAGGGCTGGAGAGACCCAGTACTTC. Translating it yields CASSPDRDRAGETQYF.

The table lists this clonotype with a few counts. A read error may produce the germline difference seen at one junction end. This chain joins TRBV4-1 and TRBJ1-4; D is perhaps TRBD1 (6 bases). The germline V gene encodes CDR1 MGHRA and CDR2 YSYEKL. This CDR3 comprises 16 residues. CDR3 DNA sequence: TGCGTCAGCAGCCAAACAACGACAGGAGCTAATGAAAAACTGTTTTTT. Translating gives CVSSQTTTGANEKLFF.

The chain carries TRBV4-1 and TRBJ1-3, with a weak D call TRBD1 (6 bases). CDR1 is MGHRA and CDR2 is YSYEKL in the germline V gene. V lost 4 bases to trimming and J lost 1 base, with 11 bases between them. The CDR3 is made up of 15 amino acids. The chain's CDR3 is CASSRSTGSGNTIYF. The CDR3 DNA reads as TGCGCCAGCAGCCGATCGACAGGATCTGGAAACACCATATATTTT.